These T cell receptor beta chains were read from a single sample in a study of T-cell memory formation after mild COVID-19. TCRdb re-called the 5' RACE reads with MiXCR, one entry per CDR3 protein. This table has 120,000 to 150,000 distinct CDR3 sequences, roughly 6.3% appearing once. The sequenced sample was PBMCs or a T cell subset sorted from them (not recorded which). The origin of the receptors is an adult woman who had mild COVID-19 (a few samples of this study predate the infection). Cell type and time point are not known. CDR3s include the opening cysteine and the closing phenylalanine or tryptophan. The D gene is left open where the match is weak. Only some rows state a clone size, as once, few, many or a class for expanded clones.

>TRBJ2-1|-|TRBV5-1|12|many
CASSRGGNEQFF
TGCGCCAGCAGCAGGGGTGGAAATGAGCAGTTCTTC
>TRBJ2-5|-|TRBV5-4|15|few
CASSSSNRAGETQYF
TGTGCCAGCAGCTCATCCAACAGGGCAGGAGAGACCCAGTACTTC
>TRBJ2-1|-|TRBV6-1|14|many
CASSEKPGVIEQFF
TGTGCCAGCAGTGAAAAGCCCGGGGTCATTGAGCAGTTCTTC
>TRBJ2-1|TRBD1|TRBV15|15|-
CATSWGQGYNNEQFF
TGTGCCACCAGCTGGGGACAGGGGTACAACAATGAGCAGTTCTTC
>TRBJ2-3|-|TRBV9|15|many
CASSGQPAMTDTQYF
TGTGCCAGCAGCGGACAGCCTGCAATGACAGATACGCAGTATTTT
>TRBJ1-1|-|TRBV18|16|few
CASSPPVRVVNTEAFF
TGTGCCAGCTCACCACCGGTCAGGGTTGTGAACACTGAAGCTTTCTTT
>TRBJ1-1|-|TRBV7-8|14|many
CASSLAFGNTEAFF
TGTGCCAGCAGCTTAGCGTTCGGGAACACTGAAGCTTTCTTT
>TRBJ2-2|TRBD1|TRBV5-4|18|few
CASSPQGQGRGYTGELFF
TGTGCCAGCAGCCCTCAAGGACAGGGTAGGGGCTACACCGGGGAGCTGTTTTTT
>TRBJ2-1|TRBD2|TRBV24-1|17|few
CATSDPARGLAGNEQFF
TGTGCCACCAGTGATCCCGCCAGGGGACTAGCGGGTAATGAGCAGTTCTTC
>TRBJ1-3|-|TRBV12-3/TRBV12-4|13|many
CASSYWTENTIYF
TGTGCCAGCAGCTATTGGACCGAAAACACCATATATTTT
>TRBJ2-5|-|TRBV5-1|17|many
CASSLAPGAGEGETQYF
TGCGCCAGCAGCTTGGCCCCGGGAGCCGGAGAGGGGGAGACCCAGTACTTC
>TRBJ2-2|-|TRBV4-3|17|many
CASSQEHGGAKTGELFF
TGCGCCAGCAGCCAAGAGCATGGGGGGGCGAAGACCGGGGAGCTGTTTTTT
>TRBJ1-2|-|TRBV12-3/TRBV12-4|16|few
CASIQVNFEGSYGYTF
TGTGCCAGCATCCAAGTAAACTTTGAGGGTAGCTATGGCTACACCTTC
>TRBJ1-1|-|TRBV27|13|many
CASSYRESTEAFF
TGTGCCAGCAGTTACAGGGAGAGCACTGAAGCTTTCTTT
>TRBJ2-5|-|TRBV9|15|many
CASNKGLPAQETQYF
TGTGCCAGCAACAAAGGGCTGCCAGCCCAAGAGACCCAGTACTTC
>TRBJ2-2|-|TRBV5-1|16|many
CASSLASSSNTGELFF
TGCGCCAGCAGCTTGGCCTCCAGTTCGAACACCGGGGAGCTGTTTTTT
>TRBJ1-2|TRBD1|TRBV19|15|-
CASSMGRGQFYGYTF
TGTGCCAGTAGTATGGGCAGGGGGCAGTTCTATGGCTACACCTTC
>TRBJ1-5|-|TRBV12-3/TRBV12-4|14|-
CASSLQGRAQPQHF
TGTGCCAGCAGCCTACAGGGTAGGGCTCAGCCCCAGCATTTT
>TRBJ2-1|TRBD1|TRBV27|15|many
CASSQTGAVGVEQFF
TGTGCCAGCAGTCAAACAGGGGCGGTAGGGGTTGAGCAGTTCTTC
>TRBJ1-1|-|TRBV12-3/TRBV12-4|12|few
CASSWGSTEAFF
TGTGCCAGCAGTTGGGGTAGCACTGAAGCTTTCTTT
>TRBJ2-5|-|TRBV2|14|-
CASCRGPSQETQYF
TGTGCCAGCTGTCGTGGACCAAGCCAAGAGACCCAGTACTTC
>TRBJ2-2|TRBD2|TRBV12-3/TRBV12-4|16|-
CASSMALAGVTGELFF
TGTGCCAGCAGTATGGCACTAGCGGGGGTCACCGGGGAGCTGTTTTTT
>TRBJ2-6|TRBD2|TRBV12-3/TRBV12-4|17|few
CASSGGLGGSGANVLTF
TGTGCCAGCAGTGGGGGACTAGGGGGCTCTGGGGCCAACGTCCTGACTTTC
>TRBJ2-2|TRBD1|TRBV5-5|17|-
CASSLGDRPTNTGELFF
TGTGCCAGCAGCTTGGGGGACAGGCCTACGAACACCGGGGAGCTGTTTTTT
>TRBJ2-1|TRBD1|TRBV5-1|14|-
CASSFQGAENEQFF
TGCGCCAGCAGCTTCCAGGGGGCAGAAAATGAGCAGTTCTTC
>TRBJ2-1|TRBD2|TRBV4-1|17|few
CASSQGVAGGGYNEQFF
TGCGCCAGCAGCCAGGGGGTAGCGGGGGGTGGCTACAATGAGCAGTTCTTC
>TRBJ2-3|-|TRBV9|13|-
CASSSEWEGTQYF
TGTGCCAGCAGCTCGGAATGGGAAGGTACGCAGTATTTT
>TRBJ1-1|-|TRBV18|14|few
CASSSGPSNTEAFF
TGTGCCAGCTCATCCGGGCCGTCGAACACTGAAGCTTTCTTT
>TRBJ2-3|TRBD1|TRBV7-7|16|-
CASSPSRDRTTDTQYF
TGTGCTAGCAGCCCGTCCAGGGACAGGACCACAGATACGCAGTATTTT
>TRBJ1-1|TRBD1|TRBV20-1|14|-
CSAQDRGRYTEAFF
TGCAGTGCTCAGGACAGGGGAAGGTACACTGAAGCTTTCTTT
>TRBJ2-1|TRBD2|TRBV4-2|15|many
CASSSSGAIYNEQFF
TGTGCCAGCAGTTCTAGCGGGGCAATCTACAATGAGCAGTTCTTC
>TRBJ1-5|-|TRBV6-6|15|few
CASNDGRPLNQPQHF
TGTGCCAGCAACGACGGGAGACCTTTAAATCAGCCCCAGCATTTT
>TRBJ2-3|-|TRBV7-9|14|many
CASSFGPRTSYQYF
TGTGCCAGCAGCTTCGGACCGCGGACGTCGTATCAGTATTTT
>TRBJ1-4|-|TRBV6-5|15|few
CASKPGQLGNEKLFF
TGTGCCAGCAAGCCCGGACAGTTGGGGAATGAAAAACTGTTTTTT
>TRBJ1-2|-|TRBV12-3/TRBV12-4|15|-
CASSFRALSNYGYTF
TGTGCCAGCAGCTTCCGGGCCTTATCTAACTATGGCTACACCTTC
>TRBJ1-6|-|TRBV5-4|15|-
CASSSPTQGRSPLHF
TGTGCCAGCAGCTCGCCTACACAGGGTCGTTCACCCCTCCACTTT
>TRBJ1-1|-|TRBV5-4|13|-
CASSLRDNTEAFF
TGTGCCAGCAGCCTCAGAGACAACACTGAAGCTTTCTTT
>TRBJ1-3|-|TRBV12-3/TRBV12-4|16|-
CASNPDWGTSGNTIYF
TGTGCCAGCAACCCCGACTGGGGGACCTCTGGAAACACCATATATTTT
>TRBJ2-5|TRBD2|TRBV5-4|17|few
CASSLAAAGGAQETQYF
TGTGCCAGCAGCTTGGCGGCGGCGGGAGGGGCCCAAGAGACCCAGTACTTC
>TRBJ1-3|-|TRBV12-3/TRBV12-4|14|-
CASSLWGSGNAIYF
TGTGCCAGCAGTTTATGGGGCTCTGGAAACGCCATATATTTT
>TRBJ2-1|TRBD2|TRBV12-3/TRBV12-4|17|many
CASSSTPTSGGNNEQFF
TGTGCCAGCAGTTCCACCCCGACTAGCGGGGGAAACAATGAGCAGTTCTTC
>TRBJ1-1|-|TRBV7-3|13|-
CASASAPNTEAFF
TGTGCCAGCGCCTCGGCACCGAACACTGAAGCTTTCTTT
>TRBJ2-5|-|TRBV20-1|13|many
CSARAGEVETQYF
TGCAGTGCTAGGGCCGGGGAGGTGGAGACCCAGTACTTC
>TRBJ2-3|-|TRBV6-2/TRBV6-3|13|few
CASSWQLRDTQYF
TGTGCCAGCAGTTGGCAGCTCCGAGATACGCAGTATTTT
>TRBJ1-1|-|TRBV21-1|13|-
CASSKRRNTEAFF
TGTGCCAGCAGCAAAAGGAGAAACACTGAAGCTTTCTTT
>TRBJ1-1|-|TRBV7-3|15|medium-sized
CASSLTDLGNTEAFF
TGTGCCAGCAGCTTGACAGATCTTGGGAACACTGAAGCTTTCTTT
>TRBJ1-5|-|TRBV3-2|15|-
CASSQVVRGNQPQHF
TGTGCCAGCAGCCAAGTTGTAAGGGGTAATCAGCCCCAGCATTTT
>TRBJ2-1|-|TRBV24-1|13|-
CATSGSLVNEQFF
TGTGCCACCAGTGGGTCCTTGGTCAATGAGCAGTTCTTC